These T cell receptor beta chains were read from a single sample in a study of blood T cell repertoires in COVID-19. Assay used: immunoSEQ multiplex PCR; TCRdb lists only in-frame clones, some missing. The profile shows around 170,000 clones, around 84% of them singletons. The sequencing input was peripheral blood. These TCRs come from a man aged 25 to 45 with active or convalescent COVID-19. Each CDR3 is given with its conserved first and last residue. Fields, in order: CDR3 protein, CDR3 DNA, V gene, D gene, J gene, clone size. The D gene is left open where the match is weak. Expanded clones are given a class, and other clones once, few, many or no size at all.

CDR3 protein: CAWTGKDRPSYEQYF
CDR3 DNA: TGTGCCTGGACCGGAAAGGACAGGCCCTCCTACGAGCAGTACTTC
V gene: TRBV30
D gene: TRBD1
J gene: TRBJ2-7
clone size: NA

CDR3 protein: CASSFSGTAYEQYF
CDR3 DNA: TGTGCCAGCAGTTTTAGCGGGACGGCCTACGAGCAGTACTTC
V gene: TRBV6-5
D gene: TRBD2
J gene: TRBJ2-7
clone size: NA

CDR3 protein: CASSYTTGANQPQHF
CDR3 DNA: TGTGCCAGCAGCTATACCACAGGGGCCAATCAGCCCCAGCATTTT
V gene: TRBV7-2
D gene: TRBD1
J gene: TRBJ1-5
clone size: NA

CDR3 protein: CASSFPGLVYF
CDR3 DNA: TGTGCCAGCAGCTTTCCAGGACTAGTCTATTTT
V gene: TRBV7-3
D gene: TRBD2
J gene: TRBJ2-3
clone size: NA

CDR3 protein: CASSIEASSGNTIYF
CDR3 DNA: TGTGCCAGTAGTATTGAAGCGAGCTCTGGAAACACCATATATTTT
V gene: TRBV19
D gene: NA
J gene: TRBJ1-3
clone size: many

CDR3 protein: CASSQSKGKADTQYF
CDR3 DNA: TGCGCCAGCAGCCAATCAAAGGGGAAGGCAGATACGCAGTATTTT
V gene: TRBV4-3
D gene: NA
J gene: TRBJ2-3
clone size: NA

CDR3 protein: CASSLGASSRQETQYF
CDR3 DNA: TGTGCCAGCAGCTTAGGGGCTAGCTCGAGGCAAGAGACCCAGTACTTC
V gene: TRBV7-8
D gene: NA
J gene: TRBJ2-5
clone size: NA

CDR3 protein: CASSERRSLEAFF
CDR3 DNA: TGTGCCAGCAGTGAACGCCGGTCTCTTGAAGCTTTCTTT
V gene: TRBV6-1
D gene: NA
J gene: TRBJ1-1
clone size: few

CDR3 protein: CAWASTSADQAFF
CDR3 DNA: TGTGCCTGGGCCAGTACGTCTGCGGATCAAGCTTTCTTT
V gene: TRBV30
D gene: NA
J gene: TRBJ1-1
clone size: NA

CDR3 protein: CASSFLSRETQYF
CDR3 DNA: TGTGCCAGCAGCTTCCTTAGCCGGGAGACCCAGTACTTC
V gene: TRBV7-2
D gene: NA
J gene: TRBJ2-5
clone size: NA

CDR3 protein: CASSESIPTEAFF
CDR3 DNA: TGCGCCAGCAGTGAGTCTATCCCCACTGAAGCTTTCTTT
V gene: TRBV10-1
D gene: NA
J gene: TRBJ1-1
clone size: NA

CDR3 protein: CASSGESSCNQPQHF
CDR3 DNA: TGTGCCAGCAGTGGAGAAAGTAGCTGCAATCAGCCCCAGCATTTT
V gene: TRBV6-4
D gene: NA
J gene: TRBJ1-5
clone size: NA

CDR3 protein: CAWSMGLAGGAETQYF
CDR3 DNA: TGTGCCTGGAGTATGGGTCTAGCGGGAGGAGCGGAGACCCAGTACTTC
V gene: TRBV30
D gene: TRBD2
J gene: TRBJ2-5
clone size: NA

CDR3 protein: CASSVEDRFNQPQHF
CDR3 DNA: TGTGCCAGCAGCGTAGAGGACAGGTTCAATCAGCCCCAGCATTTT
V gene: TRBV9
D gene: TRBD1
J gene: TRBJ1-5
clone size: NA

CDR3 protein: CSVGRENTEAFF
CDR3 DNA: TGCAGCGTTGGTCGAGAGAACACTGAAGCTTTCTTT
V gene: TRBV29-1
D gene: NA
J gene: TRBJ1-1
clone size: few

CDR3 protein: CASSQEWQGQSAFF
CDR3 DNA: TGTGCCAGCAGCCAAGAATGGCAGGGTCAGAGCGCTTTCTTT
V gene: TRBV3-1/TRBV3-2
D gene: NA
J gene: TRBJ1-1
clone size: NA

CDR3 protein: CASTVDRGSPLHF
CDR3 DNA: TGTGCCAGCACCGTCGACAGGGGATCACCCCTCCACTTT
V gene: TRBV21-1
D gene: NA
J gene: TRBJ1-6
clone size: NA

CDR3 protein: CASSLAPATNEKLFF
CDR3 DNA: TGTGCCAGCAGCTTAGCTCCTGCAACTAATGAAAAACTGTTTTTT
V gene: TRBV7-8
D gene: NA
J gene: TRBJ1-4
clone size: NA

CDR3 protein: CASSFRAGERETQYF
CDR3 DNA: TGTGCCAGCAGTTTCCGAGCGGGAGAGCGGGAGACCCAGTACTTC
V gene: TRBV5-4
D gene: TRBD2
J gene: TRBJ2-5
clone size: NA

CDR3 protein: CASSRGGGDGYTF
CDR3 DNA: TGTGCCAGCAGCCGTGGAGGTGGGGATGGCTACACCTTC
V gene: TRBV7-9
D gene: NA
J gene: TRBJ1-2
clone size: NA

CDR3 protein: CASSFNGQATNEKLFF
CDR3 DNA: TGTGCCAGCAGCTTTAACGGACAAGCAACTAATGAAAAACTGTTTTTT
V gene: TRBV7-2
D gene: NA
J gene: TRBJ1-4
clone size: NA

CDR3 protein: CASSLARDYKDTGELFF
CDR3 DNA: TGTGCCAGCAGCTTGGCCCGGGACTATAAGGACACCGGGGAGCTGTTTTTT
V gene: TRBV5-8
D gene: TRBD2
J gene: TRBJ2-2
clone size: NA

CDR3 protein: CASSLKRGGADTQYF
CDR3 DNA: TGTGCCAGCAGCTTAAAGCGGGGGGGCGCCGATACGCAGTATTTT
V gene: TRBV7-2
D gene: TRBD2
J gene: TRBJ2-3
clone size: NA

CDR3 protein: CASSLSSGSRVNYGYTF
CDR3 DNA: TGTGCCAGCAGTTTATCGTCCGGCTCCAGGGTTAACTATGGCTACACCTTC
V gene: TRBV27
D gene: NA
J gene: TRBJ1-2
clone size: NA